Included here is one T cell receptor beta chain sequence, with context. No antigen is known for it. This entry belongs to a study of T cell responses to AZD1222 COVID-19 vaccine. Study in general: Pooled together were second doses at about 4 or about 12 weeks. Findings and caveats of the study: Only a handful of AZD1222 recipients, more than 5 in all, had baseline seropositivity. CD4 TCRs covered the whole spike, strongest at regions 160-218 and 743-854.

The protocol was immunoSEQ multiplex PCR, while the TCRdb copy is restricted to in-frame clones and leaves out a portion. The table has roughly 130,000 clones, around 90% seen once. The CDR3 spans 15 residues. CDR1 is LGHDT and CDR2 is YNNKEL in the germline V gene (reference sequence). The V gene lost 7 bases and the J gene lost 2 bases, with 17 bases spanning the gap. The J gene is TRBJ1-2, the V gene TRBV3-1 (or the pseudogene TRBV3-2); D ambiguous. The specimen comprised peripheral blood, sampled on day 0 of AZD1222 vaccination. The receptor was isolated from an adult in good health. In DNA form, the CDR3 reads TGTGCCAGCACTCAGCGGACCTCAGGAAACTATGGCTACACCTTC. It encodes CASTQRTSGNYGYTF.